What follows are 15 T cell receptor beta chains derived from one specimen sequenced in a study of blood T cell repertoires in COVID-19. Produced via immunoSEQ multiplex PCR; TCRdb's table is partial and in-frame only. The sample holds about 130,000 clones, about 91% seen once. Source material: peripheral blood. The receptors here all came from a man aged 45-60 years with acute or convalescent COVID-19.

This clone was observed once. This chain links TRBV12-3 or TRBV12-4 with TRBJ2-7, with D possibly being TRBD2 (6 bases). The CDR3 is 13 residues long. Trimming took 5 bases from V and 6 from J, leaving 14 bases between them. The CDR3 here is CASSLSPGGEQYF. In DNA, the CDR3 is TGTGCCAGCAGTCTGTCACCCGGGGGCGAGCAGTACTTC.

The V call is TRBV9, the J call TRBJ2-2; 9 nucleotides align to TRBD1. J gave up 4 bases and V 4 bases, and 5 bases lay outside the gene matches. Germline V gene sequence: CDR1 SGDLS, CDR2 YYNGEE. The CDR3 is 15 residues long. The CDR3 protein is CASSPRTGATGELFF. The CDR3 bases are TGTGCCAGCAGCCCTCGGACAGGGGCCACCGGGGAGCTGTTTTTT.

The rearrangement uses TRBV7-6 and TRBJ1-3, with a weak D call TRBD1 (6 bases). V lost 5 bases and J lost 8, with 10 bases in between. The germline gives CDR1 SGHVS, CDR2 FNYEAQ. This CDR3 is built from 12 residues. The CDR3 nucleotides read TGTGCCAGCAGCAGAGGGGGTCACACCATATATTTT. It yields the protein CASSRGGHTIYF.

The rearrangement uses TRBV5-1 and TRBJ2-1; D call uncertain. The CDR3 covers 14 residues. Per germline, CDR1 SGHRS and CDR2 YFSETQ. Trimming stripped 5 bases from V and 0 bases from J, with 9 bases between. The CDR3 bases are TGCGCCAGCAGACTGGCTAGCTCCTACAATGAGCAGTTCTTC. Encoded protein: CASRLASSYNEQFF. The whole variable domain, filled in from reference TRBV5-1 and TRBJ2-1, reads KAGVTQTPRYLIKTRGQQVTLSCSPISGHRSVSWYQQTPGQGLQFLFEYFSETQRNKGNFPGRFSGRQFSNSRSEMNVSTLELGDSALYLCASRLASSYNEQFFGPGTRLTVL.

The chain combines TRBV5-1 with TRBJ2-3, with 7 bases that match TRBD1. Trimming at V came to 5 bases and at J to 3 bases, leaving 9 bases not matched to a gene. The germline V gene has CDR1 SGHRS and CDR2 YFSETQ. The CDR3 extends over 15 amino acids. CDR3 region: CASRPQGTPTDTQYF. CDR3 bases: TGCGCCAGCAGGCCACAGGGGACACCGACAGATACGCAGTATTTT.

The gene calls are TRBV7-2 and TRBJ1-2; unclear D gene. CDR1 is SGHTA, CDR2 FQGNSA, per germline. This CDR3 has 12 residues. V shed 4 bases and J shed 7 bases, with 10 bases lying between them. For the CDR3, the DNA is TGTGCCAGCAGCTCCAGAGGGCTTGGCTACACCTTC. This codes for CASSSRGLGYTF.

J is TRBJ2-1 and V is TRBV5-4; 7 nucleotides agree with TRBD2. Germline assignment: CDR1 SGHNT and CDR2 YYREEE (reference sequence). This CDR3 is built from 14 residues. The V and J ends lost 4 bases and 8 bases, in that order; junction bases with no gene match: 9. CDR3 in amino acids: CASSQWGGGDEQFF. DNA of the CDR3: TGTGCCAGCAGCCAGTGGGGGGGAGGGGATGAGCAGTTCTTC.

J is TRBJ2-1 and V is TRBV11-2, with 9 nucleotides matching TRBD2. J gave up 10 bases and V 3 bases, and 7 bases lay outside the gene matches. The CDR3 is 14 residues long. The V gene's germline CDR1 is SGHAT and CDR2 FQNNGV. Here the CDR3 reads CASSLGGRAWEQFF. The CDR3 DNA sequence: TGTGCCAGCAGCTTGGGCGGGAGGGCCTGGGAGCAGTTCTTC.

This clone is a singleton in its sample. The chain links TRBV18 to TRBJ1-4; D perhaps matches TRBD1 (6 bases). Germline CDR1 is KGHSH and CDR2 is LQKENI. This CDR3 region has 13 residues. The V and J ends lost 2 bases and 12 bases respectively, with 13 bases between them. CDR3 sequence reads: CASSPSTGLELFF. The CDR3 nucleotides are TGTGCCAGCTCACCATCAACAGGGTTGGAACTGTTTTTT.

The chain is built from TRBV5-1 and TRBJ1-1; tentative D call: TRBD1 (5 bases). The CDR3 loop spans 17 amino acids. Germline CDR1 reads SGHRS; CDR2 reads YFSETQ. Trimming stripped 0 bases from V and 5 bases from J, with 20 bases between. CDR3 loop: CASSLDSPGTGGTEAFF. As DNA, the CDR3 is TGCGCCAGCAGCTTGGACTCCCCCGGGACGGGAGGGACTGAAGCTTTCTTT.

The chain combines TRBV11-3 with TRBJ2-7, with D possibly matching TRBD2 (7 bases). There are 15 residues in the CDR3. The ends were cut back, 0 bases at V and 1 base at J, with 10 bases in the middle. Germline CDR1 and CDR2: SGHNT and YENEEA. CDR3 in amino acids: CASSLERGPSYEQYF. Written as DNA, the CDR3 is TGTGCCAGCAGCTTAGAGCGGGGGCCTTCCTACGAGCAGTACTTC.

The chain links TRBV5-1 to TRBJ1-4; 10 bases fit TRBD1. Germline trimming cut 6 bases from V and 8 bases from J; bases unmatched to any gene: 7. This CDR3 contains 14 residues. Germline V lookup: CDR1 SGHRS, CDR2 YFSETQ. The CDR3 sequence: CASTLGTGDEKLFF. The CDR3 DNA is TGCGCCAGCACCCTAGGGACAGGGGACGAAAAACTGTTTTTT. The variable domain in full, completed from reference TRBV5-1 and TRBJ1-4, reads KAGVTQTPRYLIKTRGQQVTLSCSPISGHRSVSWYQQTPGQGLQFLFEYFSETQRNKGNFPGRFSGRQFSNSRSEMNVSTLELGDSALYLCASTLGTGDEKLFFGSGTQLSVL.

The chain couples TRBV5-5 to TRBJ1-3; 7 bases are a match to TRBD1. The V segment lost 0 bases and the J segment 2 bases; nucleotides outside the gene matches: 2. CDR1 and CDR2 from the germline V gene are SGHKS and YYEKEE (reference sequence). The CDR3 is 15 residues long. The CDR3 region is CASSLGTGTGNTIYF. CDR3 coding DNA: TGTGCCAGCAGCTTGGGGACAGGAACTGGAAACACCATATATTTT. The whole variable domain, filled in from reference TRBV5-5 and TRBJ1-3, reads DAGVTQSPTHLIKTRGQQVTLRCSPISGHKSVSWYQQVLGQGPQFIFQYYEKEERGRGNFPDRFSARQFPNYSSELNVNALLLGDSALYLCASSLGTGTGNTIYFGEGSWLTVV.

The chain combines TRBV6-5 with TRBJ1-1; 9 bases align to TRBD1. The junction had 8 bases not matched to a gene; V was cut back by 4 bases and J by 5 bases. CDR1 is MNHEY and CDR2 is SVGAGI in the germline V gene. The CDR3 is made up of 15 amino acids. The CDR3 region is CASSLRTGDKTEAFF. The CDR3 nucleotides are TGTGCCAGCAGTTTAAGGACAGGGGATAAGACTGAAGCTTTCTTT.

The genes are TRBV18 and TRBJ2-5; no reliable D call. V dropped 6 bases and J dropped 5 bases, with 13 bases sitting between them. CDR1 KGHSH and CDR2 LQKENI come from the germline V gene. The length of the CDR3 is 13 residues. The CDR3 DNA reads as TGTGCCAGCTCGCTTCCCGCCGAGGAGACCCAGTACTTC. Translating it yields CASSLPAEETQYF. The whole variable domain, remainder taken from reference TRBV18 and TRBJ2-5, is NAGVMQNPRHLVRRRGQEARLRCSPMKGHSHVYWYRQLPEEGLKFMVYLQKENIIDESGMPKERFSAEFPKEGPSILRIQQVVRGDSAAYFCASSLPAEETQYFGPGTRLLVL.